A selection of T cell receptor beta chains follows, all from one sample in a study of Graves' ophthalmopathy and Graves' hyperthyroidism. TCRdb passed the multiplex PCR reads through MiXCR, listing each CDR3 protein once. The table lists 260,000 or so distinct CDR3 sequences, around 45% of them singletons. Sequenced: peripheral blood. Every receptor here comes from an adult man with Graves' ophthalmopathy. Each CDR3 is given with its conserved first and last residue. D genes are given only for firm matches.

TRBV4-1	NA	TRBJ2-7	CASSQYRVRDFLPYEQYF
TRBV7-3	NA	TRBJ1-5	CASPPGQQPQHF
TRBV9	NA	TRBJ2-2	CASSPTWWNTGELFF
TRBV19	NA	TRBJ2-7	CASRQGTSYEQYF
TRBV7-9	NA	TRBJ1-3	CASSLEAVAGLSGNTIYF
TRBV2	TRBD2	TRBJ2-7	CASSLWGLAGGGEQYF
TRBV15	NA	TRBJ1-1	CATSLTASTEAFF
TRBV25-1	NA	TRBJ2-7	CASSELASEQYF
TRBV7-9	NA	TRBJ1-2	CASSAAANYGYTF
TRBV7-9	NA	TRBJ2-6	CASTAPSGANVLTF
TRBV10-2	TRBD1	TRBJ2-7	CASSTAFGTVPYEQYF
TRBV5-5	TRBD2	TRBJ2-7	CASSLVSGGANDYEQYF
TRBV25-1	TRBD2	TRBJ2-2	CASSYFRPGRATGELFF
TRBV5-1	TRBD2	TRBJ2-2	CASSVAGPEELFF
TRBV7-9	NA	TRBJ2-3	CASSLENTDTQYF
TRBV12-3/TRBV12-4	TRBD1	TRBJ1-2	CASGLVLGTANYGYTF
TRBV2	TRBD1	TRBJ2-7	CASSQQGSYEQYF
TRBV7-8	NA	TRBJ1-4	CASSFYRSTNEKLFF
TRBV2	TRBD2	TRBJ2-1	CASSVGLAVYNEQFF
TRBV29-1	NA	TRBJ2-6	CSVRTAGANVLTF
TRBV5-8	NA	TRBJ2-2	CASSLMGNTGELFF
TRBV2	NA	TRBJ1-4	CASSEGGAEEKLFF
TRBV6-5	NA	TRBJ1-3	CASSYGAFSGNTIYF
TRBV7-7	NA	TRBJ2-5	CASSLGTGKGETQYF
TRBV9	NA	TRBJ1-2	CASSSSRGTGGYTF
TRBV7-2	NA	TRBJ1-5	CASSPGWVLEEPQHF
TRBV28	NA	TRBJ2-7	CASSPGTAFEQYF
TRBV15	TRBD2	TRBJ2-2	CATSRVGLADHTGELVF
TRBV18	NA	TRBJ1-1	CASGQLNTEAFF
TRBV24-1	NA	TRBJ1-2	CATLSAGMGYGYTF
TRBV15	NA	TRBJ1-2	CATSTLMGGGYGYTF
TRBV7-8	TRBD2	TRBJ2-5	CASSYGGGVETQYF
TRBV10-3	NA	TRBJ2-7	CAISERQGTYEQYF
TRBV25-1	NA	TRBJ2-7	CASSDSNLNHEQYF
TRBV7-8	NA	TRBJ2-7	CASSGRAFYEQYF
TRBV6-5	TRBD1	TRBJ1-3	CASSYGQESGNTIYF
TRBV28	TRBD2	TRBJ2-2	CASSPGGGGNTGELFF
TRBV29-1	NA	TRBJ1-1	CSVAIMMGPEAFF
TRBV19	NA	TRBJ2-3	CASQAGWSTDTQYF
TRBV2	NA	TRBJ1-1	CASTQGPTSNTEAFF
TRBV6-6	NA	TRBJ2-7	CATEGPSYEQYF
TRBV25-1	NA	TRBJ1-4	CASRQSTNEKLFF
TRBV9	NA	TRBJ2-2	CASSVGRMNTGELFF
TRBV7-2	TRBD1	TRBJ2-5	CASTLGQGAETQYF
TRBV27	TRBD1	TRBJ1-5	CASRTGSGNQPQHF
TRBV7-8	TRBD1	TRBJ1-1	CASSLALGTGGNTEAFF
TRBV11-2	NA	TRBJ1-2	CASTPGTGSGNYGYTF
TRBV2	NA	TRBJ1-1	CARTKRERGTEAFF
TRBV6-1	TRBD2	NA	CASNGLAEEETQYF
TRBV20-1	NA	TRBJ2-2	CSAPRVAGELFF
TRBV4-2	NA	TRBJ2-2	CASSQEYERRELFF
TRBV29-1	NA	TRBJ1-6	CSVGEGINSPLHF
TRBV9	NA	TRBJ1-3	CASSVTEGNTIYF